The entry below describes one TCR beta chain. This entry belongs to a study of cytomegalovirus exposure and HLA in healthy donors. The PCR used 60 Vbeta and 13 Jbeta primers. Clones were sequenced by immunoSEQ multiplex PCR, and TCRdb holds only the in-frame ones, with some missing. Here the sample spans 150,000 to 200,000 clones, 84% being singletons. The V gene's germline CDR1 is SGDLS and CDR2 YYNGEE. This CDR3 is built from 19 residues. V lost 4 bases, J lost 8 bases, and 24 bases stayed unmatched. This chain connects TRBV9 to TRBJ1-2, with 9 bases lining up with TRBD1. This clonotype was obtained from a man between 18 and 35 years old in good health and CMV-seronegative. The specimen sequenced was PBMCs. The CDR3 spells CASSREGQGGRTDSRGYTF. The DNA of the CDR3 is TGTGCCAGCAGCCGCGAGGGACAGGGAGGCCGGACAGATTCTCGGGGCTACACCTTC.